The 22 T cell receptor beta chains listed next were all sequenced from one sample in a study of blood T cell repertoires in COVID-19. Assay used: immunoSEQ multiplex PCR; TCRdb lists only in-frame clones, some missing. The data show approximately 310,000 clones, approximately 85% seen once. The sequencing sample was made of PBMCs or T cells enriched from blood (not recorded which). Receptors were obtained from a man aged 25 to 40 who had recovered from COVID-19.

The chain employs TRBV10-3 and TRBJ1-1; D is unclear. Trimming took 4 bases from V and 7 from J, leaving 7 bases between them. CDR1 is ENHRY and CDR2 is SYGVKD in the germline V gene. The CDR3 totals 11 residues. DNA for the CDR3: TGTGCCATCAGTGTAGGCGGTGAAGCTTTCTTT. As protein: CAISVGGEAFF.

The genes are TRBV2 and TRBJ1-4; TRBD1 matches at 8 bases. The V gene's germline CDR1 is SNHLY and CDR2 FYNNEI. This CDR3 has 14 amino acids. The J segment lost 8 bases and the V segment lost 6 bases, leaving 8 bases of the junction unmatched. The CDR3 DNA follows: TGTGCCAGCAGAGACAGGGGCCACGGCGAAAAACTGTTTTTT. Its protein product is CASRDRGHGEKLFF.

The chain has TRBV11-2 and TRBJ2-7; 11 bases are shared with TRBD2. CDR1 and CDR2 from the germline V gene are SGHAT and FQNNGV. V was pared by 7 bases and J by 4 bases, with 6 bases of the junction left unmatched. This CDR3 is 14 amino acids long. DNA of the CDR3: TGTGCCAGCACTCGACTAGCGGGGCCGTACGAGCAGTACTTC. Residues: CASTRLAGPYEQYF.

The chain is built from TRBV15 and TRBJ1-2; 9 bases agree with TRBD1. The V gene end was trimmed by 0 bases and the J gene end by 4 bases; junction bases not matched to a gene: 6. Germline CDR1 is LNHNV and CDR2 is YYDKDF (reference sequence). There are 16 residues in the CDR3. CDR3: CATSRDTGTGLYGYTF. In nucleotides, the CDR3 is TGTGCCACCAGCAGAGATACCGGGACAGGGCTCTATGGCTACACCTTC.

CDR3 bases: TGTGCCAGCAGCCCCTTTATGGGTCGGGATAATTCACCCCTCCACTTT. Translation: CASSPFMGRDNSPLHF. The gene calls are TRBV14 and TRBJ1-6, with D uncertain. The CDR3 loop spans 16 amino acids. The germline gives CDR1 SGHDN, CDR2 FVKESK. Trimming cost V 4 bases and J 5 bases, with 15 bases left between them.

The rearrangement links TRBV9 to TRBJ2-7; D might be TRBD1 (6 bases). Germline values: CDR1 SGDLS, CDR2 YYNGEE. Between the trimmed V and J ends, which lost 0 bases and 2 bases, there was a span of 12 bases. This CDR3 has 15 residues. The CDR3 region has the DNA TGTGCCAGCAGCGTAGATCAGGGGTTAACCTACGAGCAGTACTTC. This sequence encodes CASSVDQGLTYEQYF.

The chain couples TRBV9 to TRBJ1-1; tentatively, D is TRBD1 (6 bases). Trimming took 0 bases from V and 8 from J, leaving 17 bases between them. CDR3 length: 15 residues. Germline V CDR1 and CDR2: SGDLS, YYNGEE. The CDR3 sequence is CASSVDGGRGLEAFF. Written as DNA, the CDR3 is TGTGCCAGCAGCGTAGACGGTGGGAGGGGGTTAGAAGCTTTCTTT.

This CDR3 reads CASSVVADTGELFF. The CDR3 DNA sequence: TGTGCCAGCAGCGTAGTAGCGGACACCGGGGAGCTGTTTTTT. The genes are TRBV9 and TRBJ2-2, with D possibly TRBD2 on 6 matching bases. This CDR3 has 14 amino acids. The germline V gene encodes CDR1 SGDLS and CDR2 YYNGEE. V dropped 0 bases and J dropped 3 bases, with 6 bases sitting between them. Looking up the rest from reference TRBV9 and TRBJ2-2 gives the full variable domain: DSGVTQTPKHLITATGQRVTLRCSPRSGDLSVYWYQQSLDQGLQFLIQYYNGEERAKGNILERFSAQQFPDLHSELNLSSLELGDSALYFCASSVVADTGELFFGEGSRLTVL.

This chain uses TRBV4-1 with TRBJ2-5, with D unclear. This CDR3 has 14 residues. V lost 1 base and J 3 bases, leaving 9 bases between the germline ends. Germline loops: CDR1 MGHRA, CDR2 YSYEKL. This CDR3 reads CASSQVAVKETQYF. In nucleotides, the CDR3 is TGCGCCAGCAGCCAAGTGGCAGTTAAAGAGACCCAGTACTTC.

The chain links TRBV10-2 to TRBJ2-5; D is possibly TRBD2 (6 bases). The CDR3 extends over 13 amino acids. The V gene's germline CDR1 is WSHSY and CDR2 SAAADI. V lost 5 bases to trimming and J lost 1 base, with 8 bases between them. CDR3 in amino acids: CASSPTSQETQYF. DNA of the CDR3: TGCGCCAGCAGTCCGACTAGCCAAGAGACCCAGTACTTC.

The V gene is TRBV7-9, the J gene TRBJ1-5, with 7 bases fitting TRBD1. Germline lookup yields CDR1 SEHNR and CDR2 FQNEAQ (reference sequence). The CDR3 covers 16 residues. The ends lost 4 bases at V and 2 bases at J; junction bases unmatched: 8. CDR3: CASSSGTDGGNQPQHF. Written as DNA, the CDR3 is TGTGCCAGCAGCTCAGGGACAGATGGAGGCAATCAGCCCCAGCATTTT.

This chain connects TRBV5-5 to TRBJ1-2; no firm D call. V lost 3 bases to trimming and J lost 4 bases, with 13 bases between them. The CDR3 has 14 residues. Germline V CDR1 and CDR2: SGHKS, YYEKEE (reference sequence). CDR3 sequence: CASSWARGPYGYTF. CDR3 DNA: TGTGCCAGCAGCTGGGCCCGCGGGCCCTATGGCTACACCTTC.

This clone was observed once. The CDR3 spells CASSTGSERNSNQPQHF. The CDR3 nucleotides read TGTGCCAGCAGTACCGGATCGGAGAGGAATAGCAATCAGCCCCAGCATTTT. V is TRBV25-1 and J is TRBJ1-5; unclear D gene. With 5 bases removed from V and 0 bases from J, the gap between germline ends came to 17 bases. CDR1 is MGHDK and CDR2 is SYGVNS in the germline V gene. The CDR3 extends over 17 amino acids.

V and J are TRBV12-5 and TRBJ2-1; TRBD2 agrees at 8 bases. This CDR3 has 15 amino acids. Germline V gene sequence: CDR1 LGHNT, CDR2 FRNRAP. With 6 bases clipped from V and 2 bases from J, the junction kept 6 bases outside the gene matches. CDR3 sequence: CASGPPAGAYNEQFF. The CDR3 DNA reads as TGTGCTAGTGGCCCCCCAGCGGGGGCCTACAATGAGCAGTTCTTC.

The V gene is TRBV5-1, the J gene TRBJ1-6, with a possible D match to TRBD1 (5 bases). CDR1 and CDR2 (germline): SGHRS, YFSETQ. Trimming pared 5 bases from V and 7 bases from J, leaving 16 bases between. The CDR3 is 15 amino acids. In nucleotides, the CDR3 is TGCGCCAGCAGTTATATCGGGGGTGAGAATTCACCCCTCCACTTT. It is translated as CASSYIGGENSPLHF.

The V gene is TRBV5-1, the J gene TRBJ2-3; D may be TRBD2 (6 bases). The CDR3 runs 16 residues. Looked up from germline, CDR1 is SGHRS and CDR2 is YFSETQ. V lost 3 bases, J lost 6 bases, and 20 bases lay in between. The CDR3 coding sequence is TGCGCCAGCAGCTCGAGGCGGGGCCTGAAGGGGGATACGCAGTATTTT. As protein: CASSSRRGLKGDTQYF.

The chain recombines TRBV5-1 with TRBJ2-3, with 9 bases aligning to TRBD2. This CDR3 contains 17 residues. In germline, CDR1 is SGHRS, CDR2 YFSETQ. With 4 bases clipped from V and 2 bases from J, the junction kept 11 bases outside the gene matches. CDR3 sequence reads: CASSQERGAGNTDTQYF. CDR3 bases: TGCGCCAGCAGCCAAGAGCGGGGGGCTGGGAACACAGATACGCAGTATTTT.

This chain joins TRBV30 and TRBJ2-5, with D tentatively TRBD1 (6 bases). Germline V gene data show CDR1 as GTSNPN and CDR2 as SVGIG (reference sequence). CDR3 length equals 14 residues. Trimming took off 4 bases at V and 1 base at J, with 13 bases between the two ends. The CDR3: CAWIGGRGQETQYF. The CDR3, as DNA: TGTGCCTGGATTGGCGGCAGGGGCCAAGAGACCCAGTACTTC.

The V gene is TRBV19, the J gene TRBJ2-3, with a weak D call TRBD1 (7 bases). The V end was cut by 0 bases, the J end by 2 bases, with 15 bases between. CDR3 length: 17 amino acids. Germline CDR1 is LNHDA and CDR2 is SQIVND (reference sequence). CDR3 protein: CASSIDRRGLYTDTQYF. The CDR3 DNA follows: TGTGCCAGTAGTATAGATCGGAGGGGGCTCTACACAGATACGCAGTATTTT.

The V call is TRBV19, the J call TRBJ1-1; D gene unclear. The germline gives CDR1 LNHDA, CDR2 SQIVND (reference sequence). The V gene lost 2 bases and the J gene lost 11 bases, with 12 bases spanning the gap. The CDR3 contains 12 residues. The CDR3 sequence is CASSIRGRRAFF. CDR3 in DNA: TGTGCCAGTAGTATACGAGGGCGTCGTGCTTTCTTT.

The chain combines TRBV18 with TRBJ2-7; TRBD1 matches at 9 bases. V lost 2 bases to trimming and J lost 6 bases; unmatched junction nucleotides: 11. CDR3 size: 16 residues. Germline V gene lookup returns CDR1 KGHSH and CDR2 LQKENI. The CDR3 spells CASSPFRGTGLLEQYF. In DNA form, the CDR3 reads TGTGCCAGCTCACCATTTCGCGGGACAGGGTTGCTCGAGCAGTACTTC.

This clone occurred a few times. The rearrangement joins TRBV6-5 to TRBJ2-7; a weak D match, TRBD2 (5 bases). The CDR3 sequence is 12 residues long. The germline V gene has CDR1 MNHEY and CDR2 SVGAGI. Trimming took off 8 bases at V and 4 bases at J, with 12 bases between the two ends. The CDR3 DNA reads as TGTGCCAGCGTCAGCGGTGGATACGAGCAGTACTTC. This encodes CASVSGGYEQYF.